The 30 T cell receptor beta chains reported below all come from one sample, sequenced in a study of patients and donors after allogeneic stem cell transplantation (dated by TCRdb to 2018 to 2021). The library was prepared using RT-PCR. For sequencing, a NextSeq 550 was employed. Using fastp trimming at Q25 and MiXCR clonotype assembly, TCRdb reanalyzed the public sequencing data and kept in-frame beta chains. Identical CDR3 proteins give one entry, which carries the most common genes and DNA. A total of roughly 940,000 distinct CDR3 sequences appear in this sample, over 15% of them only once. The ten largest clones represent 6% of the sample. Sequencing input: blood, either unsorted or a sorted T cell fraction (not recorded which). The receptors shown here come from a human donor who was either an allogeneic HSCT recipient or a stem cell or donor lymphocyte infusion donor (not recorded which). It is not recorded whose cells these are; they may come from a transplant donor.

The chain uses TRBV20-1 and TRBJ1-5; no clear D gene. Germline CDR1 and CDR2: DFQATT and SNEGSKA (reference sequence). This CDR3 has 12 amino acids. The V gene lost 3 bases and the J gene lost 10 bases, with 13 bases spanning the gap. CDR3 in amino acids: CSASFKGVPQHF. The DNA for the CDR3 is TGCAGTGCTAGTTTTAAGGGAGTACCCCAGCATTTT.

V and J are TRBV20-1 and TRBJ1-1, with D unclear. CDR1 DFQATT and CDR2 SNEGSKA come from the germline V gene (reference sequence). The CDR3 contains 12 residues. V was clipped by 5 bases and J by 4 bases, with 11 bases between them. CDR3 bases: TGCAGTGCTCCCCTTTCCTTCACTGAAGCTTTCTTT. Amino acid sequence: CSAPLSFTEAFF.

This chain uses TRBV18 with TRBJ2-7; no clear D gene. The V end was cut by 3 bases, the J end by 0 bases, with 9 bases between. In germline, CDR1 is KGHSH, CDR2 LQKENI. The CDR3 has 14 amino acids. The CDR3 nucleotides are TGTGCCAGCTCACCCCCGGCGAACTCCTACGAGCAGTACTTC. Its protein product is CASSPPANSYEQYF. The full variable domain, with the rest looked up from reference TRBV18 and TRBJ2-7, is NAGVMQNPRHLVRRRGQEARLRCSPMKGHSHVYWYRQLPEEGLKFMVYLQKENIIDESGMPKERFSAEFPKEGPSILRIQQVVRGDSAAYFCASSPPANSYEQYFGPGTRLTVT.

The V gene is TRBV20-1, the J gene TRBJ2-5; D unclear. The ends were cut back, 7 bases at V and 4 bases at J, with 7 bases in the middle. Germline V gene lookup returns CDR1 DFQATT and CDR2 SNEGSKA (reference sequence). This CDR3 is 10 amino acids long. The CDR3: CSVDIETQYF. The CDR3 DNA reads TGCAGTGTTGATATAGAGACCCAGTACTTC.

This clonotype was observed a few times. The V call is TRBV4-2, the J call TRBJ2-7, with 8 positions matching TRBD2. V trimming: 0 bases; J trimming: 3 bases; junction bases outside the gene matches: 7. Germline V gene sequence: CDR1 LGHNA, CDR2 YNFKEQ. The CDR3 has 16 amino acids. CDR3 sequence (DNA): TGTGCCAGCAGCCAAGATAGGGCGGGAGGAATCTACGAGCAGTACTTC. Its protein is CASSQDRAGGIYEQYF.

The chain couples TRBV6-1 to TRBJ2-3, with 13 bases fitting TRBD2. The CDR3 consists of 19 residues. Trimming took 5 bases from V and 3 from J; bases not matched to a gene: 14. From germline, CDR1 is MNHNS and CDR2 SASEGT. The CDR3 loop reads CASSRPQGLAGVGTDTQYF. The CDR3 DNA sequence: TGTGCCAGCAGTCGACCACAAGGACTAGCGGGAGTGGGGACAGATACGCAGTATTTT.

Here the CDR3 DNA reads TGTGCCAGCCGAGGAGGGACAGACTATTATGGCTACACCTTC. This codes for CASRGGTDYYGYTF. The rearrangement uses TRBV11-1 and TRBJ1-2; 7 nucleotides agree with TRBD1. Germline CDR1 reads SGHAT; CDR2 reads FQDESV (reference sequence). The CDR3 is 14 amino acids. The V segment lost 8 bases and the J segment 5 bases; nucleotides outside the gene matches: 11.

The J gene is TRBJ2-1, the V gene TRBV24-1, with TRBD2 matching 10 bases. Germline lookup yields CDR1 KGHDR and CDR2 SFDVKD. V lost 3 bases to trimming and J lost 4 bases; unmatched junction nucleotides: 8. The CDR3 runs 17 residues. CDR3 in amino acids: CATSDAPGLALYNEQFF. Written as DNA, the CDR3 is TGTGCCACCAGTGATGCGCCGGGACTAGCGTTATACAATGAGCAGTTCTTC.

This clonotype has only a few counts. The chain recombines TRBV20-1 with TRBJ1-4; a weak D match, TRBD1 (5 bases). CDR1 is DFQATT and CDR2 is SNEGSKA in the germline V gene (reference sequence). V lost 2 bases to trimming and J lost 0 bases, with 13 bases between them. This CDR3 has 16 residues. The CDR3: CSARLGRGATNEKLFF. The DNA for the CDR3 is TGCAGTGCTAGACTGGGACGGGGGGCAACTAATGAAAAACTGTTTTTT.

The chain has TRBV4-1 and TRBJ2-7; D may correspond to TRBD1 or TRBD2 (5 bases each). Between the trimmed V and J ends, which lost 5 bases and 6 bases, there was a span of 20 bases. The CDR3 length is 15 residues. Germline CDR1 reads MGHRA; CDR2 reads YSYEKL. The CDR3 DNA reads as TGCGCCAGCAGCTTACGGGACGGAGGAGGAGTCGAGCAGTACTTC. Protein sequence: CASSLRDGGGVEQYF.

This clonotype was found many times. CDR3 coding DNA: TGCGCCAGCAAAGATCAGAGTAACACTGAAGCTTTCTTT. This sequence encodes CASKDQSNTEAFF. The chain joins TRBV5-1 to TRBJ1-1; D is uncertain. In germline, CDR1 is SGHRS, CDR2 YFSETQ. The CDR3 is 13 residues long. V was shortened by 6 bases and J by 2 bases, with 11 bases between the two germline ends. Using reference TRBV5-1 and TRBJ1-1 for the parts outside the CDR3, the full variable domain is KAGVTQTPRYLIKTRGQQVTLSCSPISGHRSVSWYQQTPGQGLQFLFEYFSETQRNKGNFPGRFSGRQFSNSRSEMNVSTLELGDSALYLCASKDQSNTEAFFGQGTRLTVV.

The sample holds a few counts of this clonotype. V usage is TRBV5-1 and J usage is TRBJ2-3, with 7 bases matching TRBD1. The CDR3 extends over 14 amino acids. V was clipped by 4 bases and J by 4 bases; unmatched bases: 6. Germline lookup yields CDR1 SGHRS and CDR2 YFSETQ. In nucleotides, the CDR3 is TGCGCCAGCAGCGGGGGACAGCTCCCAGATACGCAGTATTTT. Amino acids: CASSGGQLPDTQYF.

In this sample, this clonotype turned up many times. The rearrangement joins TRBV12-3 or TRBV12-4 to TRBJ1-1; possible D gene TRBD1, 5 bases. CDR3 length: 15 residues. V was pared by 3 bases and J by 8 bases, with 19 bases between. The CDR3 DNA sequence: TGTGCCAGCAGTTTCCCCAATACGGGACTCACGGAAGCTTTCTTT. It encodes CASSFPNTGLTEAFF.

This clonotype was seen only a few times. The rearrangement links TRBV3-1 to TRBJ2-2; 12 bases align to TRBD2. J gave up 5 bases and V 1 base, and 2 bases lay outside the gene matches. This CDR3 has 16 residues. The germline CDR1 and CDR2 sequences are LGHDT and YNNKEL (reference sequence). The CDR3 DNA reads TGTGCCAGCAGCCAAGGGACTAGCGGGACGACCGGGGAGCTGTTTTTT. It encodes CASSQGTSGTTGELFF.

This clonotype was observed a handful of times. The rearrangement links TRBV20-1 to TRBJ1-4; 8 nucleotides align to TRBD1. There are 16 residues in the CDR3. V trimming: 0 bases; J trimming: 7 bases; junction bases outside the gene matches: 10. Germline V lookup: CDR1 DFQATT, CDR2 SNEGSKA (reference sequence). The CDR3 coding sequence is TGCAGTGCTAGAGATCAGGGGGCCAAGTCTGTTGAAAAACTGTTTTTT. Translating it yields CSARDQGAKSVEKLFF.

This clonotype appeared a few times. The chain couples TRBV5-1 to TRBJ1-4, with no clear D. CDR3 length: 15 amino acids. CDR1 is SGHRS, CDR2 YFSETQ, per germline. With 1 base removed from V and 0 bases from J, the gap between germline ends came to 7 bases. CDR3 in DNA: TGCGCCAGCAGCTTGTCCGGTGCAACTAATGAAAAACTGTTTTTT. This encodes CASSLSGATNEKLFF.

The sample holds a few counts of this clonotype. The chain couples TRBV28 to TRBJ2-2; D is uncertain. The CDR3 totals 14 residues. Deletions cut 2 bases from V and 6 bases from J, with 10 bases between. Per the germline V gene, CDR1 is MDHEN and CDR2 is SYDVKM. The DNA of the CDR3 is TGTGCCAGCAGTTTAACCGTCAGCGCCGGGGAGCTGTTTTTT. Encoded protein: CASSLTVSAGELFF.

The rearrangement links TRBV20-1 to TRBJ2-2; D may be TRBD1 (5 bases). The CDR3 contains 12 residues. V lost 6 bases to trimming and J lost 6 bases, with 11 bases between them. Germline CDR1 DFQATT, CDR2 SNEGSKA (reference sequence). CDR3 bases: TGCAGTGCCCCGGGCAGGGCCGGGGAGCTGTTTTTT. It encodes CSAPGRAGELFF.

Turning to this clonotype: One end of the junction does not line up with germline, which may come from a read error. The chain's CDR3 is CASMFGPSAYF. In DNA form, the CDR3 reads TGTGCCAGTATGTTCGGGCCATCCGCTTACTTT. The rearrangement joins TRBV19 to TRBJ1-1, with D unclear. CDR3 size: 11 residues. The germline V gene has CDR1 LNHDA and CDR2 SQIVND (reference sequence).

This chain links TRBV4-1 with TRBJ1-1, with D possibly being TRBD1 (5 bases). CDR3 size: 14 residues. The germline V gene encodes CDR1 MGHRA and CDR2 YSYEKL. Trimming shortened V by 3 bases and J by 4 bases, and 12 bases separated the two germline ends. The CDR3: CASSQTGTGTEAFF. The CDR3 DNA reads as TGCGCCAGCAGCCAGACCGGGACCGGCACTGAAGCTTTCTTT.

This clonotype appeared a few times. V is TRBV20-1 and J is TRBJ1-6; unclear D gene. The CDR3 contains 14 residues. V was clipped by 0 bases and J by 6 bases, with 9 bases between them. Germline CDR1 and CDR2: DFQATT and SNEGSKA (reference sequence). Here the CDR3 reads CSARERGINSPLHF. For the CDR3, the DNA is TGCAGTGCTAGAGAAAGAGGGATTAATTCACCCCTCCACTTT.

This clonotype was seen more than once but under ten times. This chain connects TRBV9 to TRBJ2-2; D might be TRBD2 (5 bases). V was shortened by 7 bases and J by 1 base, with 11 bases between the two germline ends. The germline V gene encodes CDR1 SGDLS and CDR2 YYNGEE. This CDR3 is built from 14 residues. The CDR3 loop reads CASRSAVNTGELFF. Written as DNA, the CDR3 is TGTGCCAGCCGGTCAGCGGTGAACACCGGGGAGCTGTTTTTT.

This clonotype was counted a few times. The CDR3 loop is CASSLYGAPTEAFF. For the CDR3, the DNA is TGCGCCAGCAGCTTGTATGGGGCGCCGACTGAAGCTTTCTTT. V is TRBV5-1 and J is TRBJ1-1; D is perhaps TRBD1 (5 bases). The V end was cut by 1 base, the J end by 5 bases, with 12 bases between. This CDR3 has 14 residues. Per germline, CDR1 SGHRS and CDR2 YFSETQ.

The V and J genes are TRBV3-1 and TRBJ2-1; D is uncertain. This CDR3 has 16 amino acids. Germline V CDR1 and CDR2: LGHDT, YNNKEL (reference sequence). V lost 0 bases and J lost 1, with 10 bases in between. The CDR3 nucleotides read TGTGCCAGCAGCCAAGATTCGCGTTATTCCTACAATGAGCAGTTCTTC. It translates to CASSQDSRYSYNEQFF.

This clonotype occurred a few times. Written as DNA, the CDR3 is TGTGCCAGCAGCCAAGCTCGCAGGGGAGGAGGAGGCTACACCTTC. Its protein is CASSQARRGGGGYTF. The chain is built from TRBV3-1 and TRBJ1-2; D is perhaps TRBD1 (6 bases). The CDR3 runs 15 residues. Per the germline V gene, CDR1 is LGHDT and CDR2 is YNNKEL (reference sequence). Trimming removed 1 base from V and 8 bases from J, with 17 bases in between.

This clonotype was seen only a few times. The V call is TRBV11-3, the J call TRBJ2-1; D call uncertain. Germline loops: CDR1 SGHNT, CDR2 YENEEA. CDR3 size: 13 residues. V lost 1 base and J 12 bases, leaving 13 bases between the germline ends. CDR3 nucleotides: TGTGCCAGCAGCTTAGGGCCGGATCAGCGGCAGTTCTTC. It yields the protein CASSLGPDQRQFF.

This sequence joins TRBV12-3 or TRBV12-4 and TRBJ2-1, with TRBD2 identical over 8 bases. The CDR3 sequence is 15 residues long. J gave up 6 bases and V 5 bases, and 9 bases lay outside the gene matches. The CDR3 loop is CASSTSGPYLNEQFF. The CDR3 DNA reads TGTGCCAGCAGTACTAGCGGTCCTTATCTCAATGAGCAGTTCTTC.

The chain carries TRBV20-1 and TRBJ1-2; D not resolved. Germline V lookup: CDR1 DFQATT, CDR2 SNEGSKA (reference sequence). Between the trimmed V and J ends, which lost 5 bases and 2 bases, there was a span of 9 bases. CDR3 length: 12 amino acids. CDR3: CSARTANYGYTF. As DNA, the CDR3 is TGCAGTGCTCGGACGGCGAACTATGGCTACACCTTC.

Here the CDR3 reads CASSFGQGATNEKLFF. In DNA, the CDR3 is TGTGCCAGCAGCTTCGGACAGGGAGCAACTAATGAAAAACTGTTTTTT. The gene calls are TRBV5-5 and TRBJ1-4; TRBD1 aligns across 8 bases. The CDR3 length is 16 residues. The germline V gene encodes CDR1 SGHKS and CDR2 YYEKEE (reference sequence). Trimming removed 2 bases from V and 0 bases from J; junction bases left unmatched: 3. The whole variable domain, remainder taken from reference TRBV5-5 and TRBJ1-4, is DAGVTQSPTHLIKTRGQQVTLRCSPISGHKSVSWYQQVLGQGPQFIFQYYEKEERGRGNFPDRFSARQFPNYSSELNVNALLLGDSALYLCASSFGQGATNEKLFFGSGTQLSVL.

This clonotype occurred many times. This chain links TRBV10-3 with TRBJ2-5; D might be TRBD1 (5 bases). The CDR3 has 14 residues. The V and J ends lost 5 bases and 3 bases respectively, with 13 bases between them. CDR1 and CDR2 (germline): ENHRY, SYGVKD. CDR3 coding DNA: TGTGCCATCAGTAGGCAGGGCGGCAAAGAGACCCAGTACTTC. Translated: CAISRQGGKETQYF.